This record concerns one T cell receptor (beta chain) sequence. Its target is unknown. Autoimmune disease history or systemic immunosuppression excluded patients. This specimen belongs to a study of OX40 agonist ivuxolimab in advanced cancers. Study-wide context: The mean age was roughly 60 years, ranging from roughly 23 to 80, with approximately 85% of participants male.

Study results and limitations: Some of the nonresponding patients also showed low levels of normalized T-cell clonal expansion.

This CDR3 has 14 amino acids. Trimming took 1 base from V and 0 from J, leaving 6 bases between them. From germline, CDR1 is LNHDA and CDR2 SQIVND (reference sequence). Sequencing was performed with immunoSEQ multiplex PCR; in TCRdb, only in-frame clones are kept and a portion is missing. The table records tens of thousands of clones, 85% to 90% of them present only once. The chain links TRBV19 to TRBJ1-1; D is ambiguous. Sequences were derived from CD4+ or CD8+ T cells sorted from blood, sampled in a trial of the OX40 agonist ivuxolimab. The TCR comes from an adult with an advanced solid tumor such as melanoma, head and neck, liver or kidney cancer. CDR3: CASSIGQLNTEAFF. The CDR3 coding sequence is TGTGCCAGTAGTATAGGCCAGCTGAACACTGAAGCTTTCTTT. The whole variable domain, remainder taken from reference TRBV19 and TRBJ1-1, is DGGITQSPKYLFRKEGQNVTLSCEQNLNHDAMYWYRQDPGQGLRLIYYSQIVNDFQKGDIAEGYSVSREKKESFPLTVTSAQKNPTAFYLCASSIGQLNTEAFFGQGTRLTVV.